This T cell receptor beta chain was captured in a study of OX40 agonist ivuxolimab in advanced cancers. Notes on this clone: What it binds is not known.

The CDR3 loop spans 16 amino acids. With V trimmed by 1 base and J by 2 bases, 3 bases remained unmatched. The germline V gene has CDR1 LNHDA and CDR2 SQIVND (reference sequence). Whole-study results and caveats: More expanded clones were seen, on average, in CD8+ T cells than in CD4+. Clonal expansion by week 6 occurred in CD4+ and CD8+ blood T cells (at 0.1 to 3.0 mg/kg).

Measured with immunoSEQ multiplex PCR; TCRdb has only the in-frame clones, and not every one. The sample consists of fewer than 75,000 clones, 87% of them appearing once. The rearrangement uses TRBV19 and TRBJ2-1, with 9 bases lining up with TRBD2. Sequencing was performed on CD4+ or CD8+ T cells sorted from blood, taken in a trial of the OX40 agonist ivuxolimab. The TCR sequence derives from an adult with an advanced solid tumor such as melanoma, head and neck, liver or kidney cancer. For the CDR3, the DNA is TGTGCCAGTAGTATAGGGGCGGGGGGGCCCTACAATGAGCAGTTCTTC. Protein sequence: CASSIGAGGPYNEQFF.